This TCR beta chain was recovered during a study of blood T cells in healthy people across ages. Study-wide results and limits: The long-lived group displayed more naive CD4+ cells, plus higher diversity, than the aged donors did.

Researchers report isolating at least 6 million PBMCs per sample. Points on this clonotype: Its target is not known.

The CDR3 is made up of 16 amino acids. Germline CDR1 reads MNHEY; CDR2 reads SMNVEV (reference sequence). V was pared by 1 base and J by 4 bases, with 2 bases of the junction left unmatched. Primers used in a second PCR of about 7 to 11 cycles were a sample-barcoded 5' primer and a J-beta primer mix. Per-sample output comprised a minimum of 2.5 million paired-end reads containing CDR3. TCRdb reprocessed the 5' RACE reads via MiXCR and lists one record per CDR3 protein. The sample shows around 650,000 distinct CDR3 sequences, 32% of them seen only once. This sequence originates from a woman older than 75 in good health. The sequencing input was blood. This rearrangement joins TRBV27 to TRBJ2-1; the match to TRBD2 covers 12 bases. CDR3 in DNA: TGTGCCAGCAGTTTATGGCTAGCGGGAGGGTACAATGAGCAGTTCTTC. Amino acid sequence: CASSLWLAGGYNEQFF.